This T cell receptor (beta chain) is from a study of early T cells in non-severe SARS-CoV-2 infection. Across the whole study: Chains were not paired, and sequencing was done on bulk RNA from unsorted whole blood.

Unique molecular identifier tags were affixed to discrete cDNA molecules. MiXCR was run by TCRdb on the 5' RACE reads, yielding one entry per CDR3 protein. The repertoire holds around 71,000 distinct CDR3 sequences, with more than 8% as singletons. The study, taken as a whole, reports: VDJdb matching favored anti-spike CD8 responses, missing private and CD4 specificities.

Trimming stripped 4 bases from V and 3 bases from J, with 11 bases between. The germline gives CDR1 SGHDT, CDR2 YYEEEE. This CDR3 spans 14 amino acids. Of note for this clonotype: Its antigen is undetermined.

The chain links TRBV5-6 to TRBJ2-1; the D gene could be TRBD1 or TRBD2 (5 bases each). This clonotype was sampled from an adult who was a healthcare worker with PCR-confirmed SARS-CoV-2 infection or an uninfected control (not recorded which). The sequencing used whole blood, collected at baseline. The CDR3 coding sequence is TGTGCCAGCAGCCGCCGGGACCTCTACAATGAGCAGTTCTTC. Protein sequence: CASSRRDLYNEQFF.